The rows below give T cell receptor beta chains drawn from one sample of a study of T cell changes during pregnancy in multiple sclerosis. Method: immunoSEQ multiplex PCR; TCRdb's copy keeps in-frame clones and lacks some. The table includes some 70,000 clones, 90% to 95% detected once. Sequences were derived from CD4+ T cells from peripheral blood mononuclear cells, sampled in the third trimester of pregnancy. The receptor set was obtained from a female donor in good health, enrolled as a control in a pregnancy study. Both conserved end residues are part of each CDR3. A D gene is named only where the DNA matches it firmly. The size field is filled for only some rows; it gives once, few, many or a size class.

CAISDYSMNTEAFF,TGTGCCATCAGTGATTACAGCATGAACACTGAAGCTTTCTTT,TRBJ1-1,NA,TRBV10-3,NA
CASSLTRQASTNEKLFF,TGTGCCAGCAGCCTAACGCGACAGGCTTCAACTAATGAAAAACTGTTTTTT,TRBJ1-4,NA,TRBV11-2,once
CASSLVVETDTQYF,TGTGCCAGCAGCTTAGTTGTCGAGACAGATACGCAGTATTTT,TRBJ2-3,NA,TRBV7-2,NA
CASSQERGRNTEAFF,TGTGCCAGCAGCCAAGAGAGGGGGCGAAACACTGAAGCTTTCTTT,TRBJ1-1,TRBD1,TRBV4-2,NA
CASSYDGQRTDTQYF,TGCGCCAGCAGCTACGACGGACAACGCACAGATACGCAGTATTTT,TRBJ2-3,NA,TRBV4-3,NA
CASRKRQIANYGYTF,TGTGCCAGCAGGAAACGACAGATAGCTAACTATGGCTACACCTTC,TRBJ1-2,NA,TRBV5-8,NA
CASSKATGLGAFF,TGTGCCAGTAGTAAGGCGACAGGCCTGGGAGCTTTCTTT,TRBJ1-1,NA,TRBV19,NA
CASGLVPGGPYGYTF,TGTGCTAGTGGTTTGGTACCCGGGGGGCCGTATGGCTACACCTTC,TRBJ1-2,NA,TRBV12-5,NA
CAWSVGRGGTDTQYF,TGTGCCTGGAGTGTGGGGCGGGGCGGCACAGATACGCAGTATTTT,TRBJ2-3,NA,TRBV30,NA
CAIRATGDRAEAFF,TGTGCCATCAGGGCCACAGGGGATAGGGCTGAAGCTTTCTTT,TRBJ1-1,TRBD1,TRBV10-3,NA
CASSLKGPHTDTQYF,TGCGCCAGCAGCTTAAAGGGGCCGCACACAGATACGCAGTATTTT,TRBJ2-3,NA,TRBV5-1,NA
CASSVVPDNKAGYGYTF,TGTGCCAGCAGCGTAGTCCCGGACAATAAAGCTGGCTATGGCTACACCTTC,TRBJ1-2,NA,TRBV9,NA
CASSQVDRDNSPLHF,TGCGCCAGCAGCCAAGTGGACAGGGATAATTCACCCCTCCACTTT,TRBJ1-6,TRBD1,TRBV4-3,NA
CASHPHREYRTEAFF,TGTGCCAGCCATCCACACAGGGAATATCGTACTGAAGCTTTCTTT,TRBJ1-1,NA,TRBV6-5,few
CASSLETVAQETQYF,TGCGCCAGCAGCTTGGAGACAGTAGCACAAGAGACCCAGTACTTC,TRBJ2-5,NA,TRBV5-1,NA
CSADSGNTEAFF,TGCAGCGCCGATTCGGGGAACACTGAAGCTTTCTTT,TRBJ1-1,NA,TRBV29-1,NA
CAISANQFYGYTF,TGTGCCATCAGCGCGAACCAATTCTATGGCTACACCTTC,TRBJ1-2,NA,TRBV10-3,NA
CASSQDWGEGETQYF,TGTGCCAGCAGCCAAGATTGGGGGGAAGGAGAGACCCAGTACTTC,TRBJ2-5,NA,TRBV14,NA
CAIGATGRRTEAFF,TGTGCCATCGGAGCGACAGGGAGGAGGACTGAAGCTTTCTTT,TRBJ1-1,TRBD1,TRBV10-3,NA
CASSLGDGLSGGADTQYF,TGTGCCAGCAGCTTAGGGGATGGACTAAGCGGGGGAGCAGATACGCAGTATTTT,TRBJ2-3,TRBD2,TRBV7-8,NA
CASSPDSFTDEQYF,TGTGCCAGCAGCCCCGACAGCTTCACCGACGAGCAGTACTTC,TRBJ2-7,NA,TRBV9,NA
CASLRTSGGGTEAFF,TGTGCCAGCCTCAGGACGTCCGGGGGAGGCACTGAAGCTTTCTTT,TRBJ1-1,NA,TRBV6-5,NA